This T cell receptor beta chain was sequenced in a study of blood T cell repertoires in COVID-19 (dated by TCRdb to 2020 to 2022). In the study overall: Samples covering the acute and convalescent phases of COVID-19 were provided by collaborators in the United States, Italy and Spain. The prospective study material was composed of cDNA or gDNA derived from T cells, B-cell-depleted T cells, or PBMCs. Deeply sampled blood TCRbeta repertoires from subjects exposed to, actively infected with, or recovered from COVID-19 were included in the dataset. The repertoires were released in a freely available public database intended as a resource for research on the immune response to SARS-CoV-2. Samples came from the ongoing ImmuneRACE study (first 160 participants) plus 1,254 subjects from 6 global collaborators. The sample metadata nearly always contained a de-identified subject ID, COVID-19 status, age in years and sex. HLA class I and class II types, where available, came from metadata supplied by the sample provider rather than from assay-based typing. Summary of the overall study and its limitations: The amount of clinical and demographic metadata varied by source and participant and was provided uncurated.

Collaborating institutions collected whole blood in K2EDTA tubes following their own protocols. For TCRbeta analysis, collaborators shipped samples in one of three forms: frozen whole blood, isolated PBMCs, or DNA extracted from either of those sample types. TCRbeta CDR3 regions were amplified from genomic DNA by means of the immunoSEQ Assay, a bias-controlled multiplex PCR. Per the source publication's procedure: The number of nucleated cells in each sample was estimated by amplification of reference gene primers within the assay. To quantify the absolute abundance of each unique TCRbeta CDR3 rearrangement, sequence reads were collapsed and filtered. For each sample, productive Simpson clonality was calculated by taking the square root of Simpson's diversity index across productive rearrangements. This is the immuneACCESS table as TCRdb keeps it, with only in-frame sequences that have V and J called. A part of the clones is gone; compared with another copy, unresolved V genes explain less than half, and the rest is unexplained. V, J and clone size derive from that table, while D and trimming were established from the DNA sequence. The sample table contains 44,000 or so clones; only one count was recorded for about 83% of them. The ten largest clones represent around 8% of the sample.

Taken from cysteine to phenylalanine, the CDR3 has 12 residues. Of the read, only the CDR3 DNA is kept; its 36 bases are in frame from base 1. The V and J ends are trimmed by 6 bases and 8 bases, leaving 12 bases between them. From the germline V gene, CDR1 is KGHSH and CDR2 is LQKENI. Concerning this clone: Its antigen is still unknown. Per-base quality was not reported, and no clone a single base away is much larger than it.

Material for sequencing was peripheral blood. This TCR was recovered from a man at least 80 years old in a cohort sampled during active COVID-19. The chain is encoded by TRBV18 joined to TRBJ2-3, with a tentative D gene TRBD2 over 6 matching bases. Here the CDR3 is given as CASSSSEFTQYF. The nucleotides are TGTGCCAGCTCGTCTAGCGAGTTTACGCAGTATTTT.